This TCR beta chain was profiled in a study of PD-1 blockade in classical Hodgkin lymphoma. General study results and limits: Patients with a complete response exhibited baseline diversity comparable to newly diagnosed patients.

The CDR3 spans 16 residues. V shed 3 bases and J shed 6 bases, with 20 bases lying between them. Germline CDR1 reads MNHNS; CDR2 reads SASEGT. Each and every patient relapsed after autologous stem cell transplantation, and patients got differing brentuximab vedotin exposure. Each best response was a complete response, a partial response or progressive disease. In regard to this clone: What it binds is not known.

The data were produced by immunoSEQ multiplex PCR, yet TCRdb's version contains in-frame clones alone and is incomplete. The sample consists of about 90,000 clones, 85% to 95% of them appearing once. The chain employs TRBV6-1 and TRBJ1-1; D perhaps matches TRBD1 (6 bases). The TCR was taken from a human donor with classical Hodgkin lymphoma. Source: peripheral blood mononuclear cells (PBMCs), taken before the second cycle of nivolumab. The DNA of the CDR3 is TGTGCCAGCAGTGATCCCCGGGCTGCTACAGGGCCTGAAGCTTTCTTT. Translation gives CASSDPRAATGPEAFF.